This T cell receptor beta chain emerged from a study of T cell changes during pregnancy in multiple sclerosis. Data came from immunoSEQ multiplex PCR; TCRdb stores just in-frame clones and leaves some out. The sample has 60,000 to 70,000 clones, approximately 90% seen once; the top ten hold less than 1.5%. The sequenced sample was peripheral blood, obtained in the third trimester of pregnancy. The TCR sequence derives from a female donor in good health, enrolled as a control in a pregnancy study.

This CDR3 reads CASSGTGQASNQPQHF. The DNA of the CDR3 is TGTGCCAGCAGCGGGACGGGACAGGCAAGCAATCAGCCCCAGCATTTT. The chain employs TRBV5-6 and TRBJ1-5; TRBD1 aligns across 8 bases. The CDR3 loop spans 16 amino acids. V was pared by 4 bases and J by 1 base, with 7 bases of the junction left unmatched. CDR1 is SGHDT and CDR2 is YYEEEE in the germline V gene.